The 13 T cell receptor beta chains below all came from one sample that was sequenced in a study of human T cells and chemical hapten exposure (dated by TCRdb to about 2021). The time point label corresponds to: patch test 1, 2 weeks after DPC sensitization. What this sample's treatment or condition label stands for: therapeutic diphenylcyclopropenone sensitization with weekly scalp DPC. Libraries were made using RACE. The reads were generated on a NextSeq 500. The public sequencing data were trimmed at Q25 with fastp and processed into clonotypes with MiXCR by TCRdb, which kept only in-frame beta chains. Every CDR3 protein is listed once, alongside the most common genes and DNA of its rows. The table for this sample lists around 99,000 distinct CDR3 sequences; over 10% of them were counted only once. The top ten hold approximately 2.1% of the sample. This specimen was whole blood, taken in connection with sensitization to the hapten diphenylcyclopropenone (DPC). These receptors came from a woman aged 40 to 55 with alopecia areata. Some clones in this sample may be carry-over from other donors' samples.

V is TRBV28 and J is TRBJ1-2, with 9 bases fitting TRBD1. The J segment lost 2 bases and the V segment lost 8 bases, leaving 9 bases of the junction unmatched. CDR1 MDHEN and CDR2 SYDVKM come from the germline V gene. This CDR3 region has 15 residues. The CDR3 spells CASLGTGRDNYGYTF. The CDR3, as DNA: TGTGCCAGCCTTGGGACAGGGAGGGACAACTATGGCTACACCTTC.

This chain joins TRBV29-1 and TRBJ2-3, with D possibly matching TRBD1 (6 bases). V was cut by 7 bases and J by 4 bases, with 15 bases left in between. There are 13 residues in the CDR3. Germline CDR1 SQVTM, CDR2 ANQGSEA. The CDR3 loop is CSAAPGDADTQYF. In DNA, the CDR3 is TGCAGCGCCGCCCCAGGGGACGCAGATACGCAGTATTTT.

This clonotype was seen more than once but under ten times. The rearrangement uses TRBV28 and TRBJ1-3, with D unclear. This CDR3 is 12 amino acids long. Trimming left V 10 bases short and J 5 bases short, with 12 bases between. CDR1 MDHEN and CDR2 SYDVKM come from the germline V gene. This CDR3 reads CATRSERNTIYF. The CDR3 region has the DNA TGTGCCACCCGGTCAGAGCGAAACACCATATATTTT.

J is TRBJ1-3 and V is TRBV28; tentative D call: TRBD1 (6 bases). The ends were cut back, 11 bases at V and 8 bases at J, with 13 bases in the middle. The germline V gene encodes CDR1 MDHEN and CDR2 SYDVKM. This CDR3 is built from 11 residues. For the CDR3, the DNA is TGTGCCGTACAGGGTGGTCACACCATATATTTT. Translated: CAVQGGHTIYF.

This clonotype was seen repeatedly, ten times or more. For the CDR3, the DNA is TGCAGTGCTCATGGGAAAGAGACCCTTCAAGAGACCCAGTACTTC. Its protein is CSAHGKETLQETQYF. The V gene is TRBV20-1, the J gene TRBJ2-5; D is ambiguous. The CDR3 consists of 15 residues. Looked up from germline, CDR1 is DFQATT and CDR2 is SNEGSKA (reference sequence). Trimming pared 5 bases from V and 2 bases from J, leaving 18 bases between.

The CDR3 sequence is CASSVGDTQYF. In DNA, the CDR3 is TGTGCCAGCAGCGTAGGAGATACGCAGTATTTT. The J gene is TRBJ2-3, the V gene TRBV9; D is undetermined. This CDR3 region has 11 residues. V gave up 0 bases and J gave up 5 bases, with 1 base separating them. Germline assignment: CDR1 SGDLS and CDR2 YYNGEE.

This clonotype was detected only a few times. CDR3 DNA sequence: TGCGCCAGCAGCCCCTACCAAGGACTAGCGGGAGGGGATGAGCAGTTCTTC. It is translated as CASSPYQGLAGGDEQFF. The chain links TRBV5-1 to TRBJ2-1; TRBD2 matches 15 bases. This CDR3 region has 17 residues. Looked up from germline, CDR1 is SGHRS and CDR2 is YFSETQ. V shed 4 bases and J 8 bases; nucleotides not matched to a gene: 10. The variable domain in full, completed from reference TRBV5-1 and TRBJ2-1, reads KAGVTQTPRYLIKTRGQQVTLSCSPISGHRSVSWYQQTPGQGLQFLFEYFSETQRNKGNFPGRFSGRQFSNSRSEMNVSTLELGDSALYLCASSPYQGLAGGDEQFFGPGTRLTVL.

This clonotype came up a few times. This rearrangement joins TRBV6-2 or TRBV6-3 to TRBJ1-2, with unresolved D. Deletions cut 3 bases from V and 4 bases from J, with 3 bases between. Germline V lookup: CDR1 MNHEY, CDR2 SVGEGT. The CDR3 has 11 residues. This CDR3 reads CASSYFYGYTF. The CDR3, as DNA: TGTGCCAGCAGTTATTTCTATGGCTACACCTTC.

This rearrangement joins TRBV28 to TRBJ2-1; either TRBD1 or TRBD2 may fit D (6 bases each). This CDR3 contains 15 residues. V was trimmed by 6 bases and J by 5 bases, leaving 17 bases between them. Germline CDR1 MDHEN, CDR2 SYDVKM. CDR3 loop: CASSQAGGYNNEQFF. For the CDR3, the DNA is TGTGCCAGCAGCCAGGCCGGGGGCTACAACAATGAGCAGTTCTTC.

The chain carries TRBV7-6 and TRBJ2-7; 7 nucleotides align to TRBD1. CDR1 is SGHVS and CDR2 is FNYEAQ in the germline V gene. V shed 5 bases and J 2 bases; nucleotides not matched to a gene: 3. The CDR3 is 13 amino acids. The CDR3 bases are TGTGCCAGCAGCCGGGACAGAACCTACGAGCAGTACTTC. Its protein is CASSRDRTYEQYF.

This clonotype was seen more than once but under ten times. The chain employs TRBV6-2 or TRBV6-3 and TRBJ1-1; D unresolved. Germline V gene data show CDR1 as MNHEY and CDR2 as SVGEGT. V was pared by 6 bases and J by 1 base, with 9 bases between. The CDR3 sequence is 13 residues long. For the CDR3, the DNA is TGTGCCAGCAGCGCGAACAGGAACACTGAAGCTTTCTTT. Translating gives CASSANRNTEAFF.

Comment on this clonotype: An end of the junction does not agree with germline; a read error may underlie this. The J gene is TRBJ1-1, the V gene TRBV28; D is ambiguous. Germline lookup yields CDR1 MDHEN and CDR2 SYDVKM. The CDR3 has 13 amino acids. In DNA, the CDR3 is TGTGTCAGCAGTTTAAGCGGAAACACTGAAGCTTTCTTT. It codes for CVSSLSGNTEAFF. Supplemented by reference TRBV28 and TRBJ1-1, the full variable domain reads DVKVTQSSRYLVKRTGEKVFLECVQDMDHENMFWYRQDPGLGLRLIYFSYDVKMKEKGDIPEGYSVSREKKERFSLILESASTNQTSMYLCVSSLSGNTEAFFGQGTRLTVV.

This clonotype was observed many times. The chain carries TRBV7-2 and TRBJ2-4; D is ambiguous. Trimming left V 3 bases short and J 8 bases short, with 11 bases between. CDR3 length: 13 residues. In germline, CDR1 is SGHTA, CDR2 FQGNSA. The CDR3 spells CASSFKGADIQYF. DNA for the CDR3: TGTGCCAGCAGCTTCAAGGGTGCGGACATTCAGTACTTC.